This TCR beta chain was identified in a study of blood T cell repertoires in COVID-19. Overall study: Specimens from acute and convalescent COVID-19 originated in the United States, Italy and Spain.

V was cut by 0 bases and J by 1 base, with 10 bases left in between. The CDR3 contains 15 residues. The germline V gene encodes CDR1 SGDLS and CDR2 YYNGEE. The data were produced by immunoSEQ multiplex PCR, yet TCRdb's version contains in-frame clones alone and is incomplete. Of some 66,000 clones in the sample, roughly 92% are singletons; the top ten hold less than 3.5%. The specimen sequenced was peripheral blood. This receptor was identified in a man in his sixties or seventies with active COVID-19. This rearrangement joins TRBV9 to TRBJ1-1, with D maybe TRBD1 (5 bases). The CDR3 nucleotides are TGTGCCAGCAGCGTAGTCGGGGGGAGGAACACTGAAGCTTTCTTT. Its protein is CASSVVGGRNTEAFF.